This T cell receptor (beta chain) was recorded in a study of OX40 agonist ivuxolimab in advanced cancers. Study details: Every 2 weeks, patients got intravenous ivuxolimab at one of six dose levels (0.01-10 mg/kg). Averaging about 60 years in age, with a range of roughly 20 to 90, the cohort was 80% to 90% male. Study observations and caveats: Expanded clones belonging to CD8+ T cells outnumbered, on average, those of CD4+.

To note about this clone: Its antigen is undetermined.

This CDR3 comprises 15 residues. The V end lost 4 bases, the J end lost 2 bases, and 12 bases lay between the germline ends. Per the germline V gene, CDR1 is SGHVS and CDR2 is FNYEAQ. The data were produced by immunoSEQ multiplex PCR, yet TCRdb's version contains in-frame clones alone and is incomplete. The sample holds approximately 6,500 clones, 70% to 80% seen once. Here the sequenced sample was CD4+ or CD8+ T cells sorted from blood, taken in a trial of the OX40 agonist ivuxolimab. This TCR came from an adult with an advanced solid tumor such as melanoma, head and neck, liver or kidney cancer. The chain combines TRBV7-6 with TRBJ1-5; TRBD1 might be the D (6 bases). This CDR3 is CASSYRTERNQPQHF. The CDR3 DNA reads TGTGCCAGCAGCTACCGGACAGAGCGCAATCAGCCCCAGCATTTT.